The 17 T cell receptor beta chains below all came from one sample that was sequenced in a study of sequential checkpoint blockade in melanoma. Using immunoSEQ multiplex PCR, the repertoire was profiled, and TCRdb retains in-frame clones only, with some absent. In the table there are some 11,000 clones, less than 80% of which are singletons. Treatment in this sample: randomized to nivolumab then ipilimumab (arm A) or the reverse (arm B). The sequencing used CD8+ T cells sorted from blood (inferred from file names), collected from a patient given nivolumab and ipilimumab in sequence. These TCRs come from a human donor with melanoma.

The chain recombines TRBV13 with TRBJ1-2, with D hard to call. The germline V gene has CDR1 PRHDT and CDR2 FYEKMQ (reference sequence). This CDR3 contains 12 residues. Trimming pared 9 bases from V and 4 bases from J, leaving 12 bases between. The CDR3 region is CASQSSRYGYTF. The CDR3, as DNA: TGTGCCAGTCAAAGTTCGCGCTATGGCTACACCTTC. Full variable domain (rest looked up from reference TRBV13 and TRBJ1-2): AAGVIQSPRHLIKEKRETATLKCYPIPRHDTVYWYQQGPGQDPQFLISFYEKMQSDKGSIPDRFSAQQFSDYHSELNMSSLELGDSALYFCASQSSRYGYTFGSGTRLTVV.

The rearrangement links TRBV19 to TRBJ2-7; TRBD1 agrees at 8 bases. The ends lost 7 bases at V and 6 bases at J; junction bases unmatched: 8. Looked up from germline, CDR1 is LNHDA and CDR2 is SQIVND (reference sequence). This CDR3 is 13 amino acids long. In DNA, the CDR3 is TGTGCCAGTATAGGACCAGGGGGCGGCGAGCAGTACTTC. Its protein product is CASIGPGGGEQYF. The full variable domain, in which reference TRBV19 and TRBJ2-7 provide the parts outside the CDR3, is DGGITQSPKYLFRKEGQNVTLSCEQNLNHDAMYWYRQDPGQGLRLIYYSQIVNDFQKGDIAEGYSVSREKKESFPLTVTSAQKNPTAFYLCASIGPGGGEQYFGPGTRLTVT.

V usage is TRBV7-9 and J usage is TRBJ2-7; tentative D call: TRBD1 (5 bases). Germline CDR1 SEHNR, CDR2 FQNEAQ (reference sequence). V was trimmed by 5 bases and J by 4 bases, leaving 12 bases between them. The CDR3 sequence is 13 residues long. The CDR3 coding sequence is TGTGCCAGCAGCACATTACAGGATTACGAGCAGTACTTC. Translation gives CASSTLQDYEQYF.

The chain recombines TRBV7-9 with TRBJ2-1; 8 bases fit TRBD2. Germline CDR1 and CDR2: SEHNR and FQNEAQ (reference sequence). This CDR3 is 15 amino acids long. V trimming: 4 bases; J trimming: 4 bases; junction bases outside the gene matches: 6. The CDR3 here is CASSSTSGIYNEQFF. In nucleotides, the CDR3 is TGTGCCAGCAGCTCCACTAGCGGCATTTACAATGAGCAGTTCTTC.

The chain has TRBV29-1 and TRBJ2-1, with a possible D match to TRBD2 (5 bases). This CDR3 comprises 11 residues. With 6 bases removed from V and 6 bases from J, the gap between germline ends came to 9 bases. Germline values: CDR1 SQVTM, CDR2 ANQGSEA. The CDR3: CSVDYFNEQFF. CDR3 DNA sequence: TGCAGCGTCGACTACTTCAATGAGCAGTTCTTC.

The chain uses TRBV6-5 and TRBJ1-1; 8 bases line up with TRBD1. The CDR3 has 14 residues. Germline values: CDR1 MNHEY, CDR2 SVGAGI. V was clipped by 4 bases and J by 9 bases; unmatched bases: 10. The CDR3 sequence is CASSSPDRGFKAFF. The CDR3 region has the DNA TGTGCCAGCAGTTCACCAGACAGGGGATTCAAAGCTTTCTTT.

This clone came up a few times. The V gene is TRBV18, the J gene TRBJ1-2; 8 bases map to TRBD1. This CDR3 is built from 15 residues. Germline CDR1 is KGHSH and CDR2 is LQKENI. V lost 2 bases and J lost 7; bases outside the gene matches: 9. CDR3 protein: CASSPGPGQDLGYTF. CDR3 bases: TGTGCCAGCTCACCAGGACCGGGACAGGATCTTGGCTACACCTTC.

In DNA, the CDR3 is TGTGCCAGTAGTATATCGGGGGGCTGGGGAGAGACCCAGTACTTC. Residues: CASSISGGWGETQYF. The V and J genes are TRBV19 and TRBJ2-5, with D possibly matching TRBD2 (7 bases). Germline loops: CDR1 LNHDA, CDR2 SQIVND (reference sequence). There are 15 residues in the CDR3. V lost 2 bases to trimming and J lost 4 bases, with 14 bases between them.

The chain recombines TRBV9 with TRBJ1-2; D gene uncertain. CDR1 and CDR2 from the germline V gene are SGDLS and YYNGEE. The CDR3 is 14 residues long. Trimming took 4 bases from V and 3 from J, leaving 13 bases between them. The CDR3: CASSWAASDYGYTF. The CDR3 DNA sequence: TGTGCCAGCAGCTGGGCAGCCAGTGACTATGGCTACACCTTC.

V usage is TRBV5-1 and J usage is TRBJ2-7; TRBD1 matches at 9 bases. CDR1 is SGHRS and CDR2 is YFSETQ in the germline V gene. J was trimmed by 6 bases and V by 3 bases; bases with no gene match: 7. The CDR3 extends over 14 amino acids. The CDR3 nucleotides are TGCGCCAGCAGCTCCTGGACAGGGGAAGGCGAGCAGTACTTC. Translated: CASSSWTGEGEQYF.

This chain joins TRBV11-2 and TRBJ2-7; D is possibly TRBD2 (6 bases). CDR3 size: 13 residues. Trimming stripped 3 bases from V and 3 bases from J, with 9 bases between. CDR1 SGHAT and CDR2 FQNNGV come from the germline V gene. The CDR3 is CASSLGLNYEQYF. In nucleotides, the CDR3 is TGTGCCAGCAGCTTGGGACTTAACTACGAGCAGTACTTC. Looking up the rest from reference TRBV11-2 and TRBJ2-7 gives the full variable domain: EAGVAQSPRYKIIEKRQSVAFWCNPISGHATLYWYQQILGQGPKLLIQFQNNGVVDDSQLPKDRFSAERLKGVDSTLKIQPAKLEDSAVYLCASSLGLNYEQYFGPGTRLTVT.

The chain couples TRBV6-4 to TRBJ2-1; TRBD2 might be the D (5 bases). The CDR3 covers 15 residues. Per the germline V gene, CDR1 is MRHNA and CDR2 is SNTAGT. The V gene lost 3 bases and the J gene lost 8 bases, with 17 bases spanning the gap. CDR3 residues: CASSDTEASVDEQFF. CDR3 sequence (DNA): TGTGCCAGCAGTGATACGGAGGCCTCAGTGGATGAGCAGTTCTTC.

This sequence joins TRBV6-1 and TRBJ2-3, with 12 bases identical to TRBD2. The V gene's germline CDR1 is MNHNS and CDR2 SASEGT. This CDR3 has 15 residues. After removal of 2 bases from V and 4 bases from J, the junction contained 1 base not matched to a gene. Here the CDR3 reads CASSELAGGPDTQYF. DNA of the CDR3: TGTGCCAGCAGTGAACTAGCGGGGGGGCCAGATACGCAGTATTTT.

The rearrangement joins TRBV28 to TRBJ1-1; TRBD1 might be the D (5 bases). Trimming shortened V by 5 bases and J by 1 base, and 11 bases separated the two germline ends. In germline, CDR1 is MDHEN, CDR2 SYDVKM. The CDR3 is 14 amino acids. The chain's CDR3 is CASSQGLRNTEAFF. The CDR3 nucleotides read TGTGCCAGCAGTCAGGGACTACGGAACACTGAAGCTTTCTTT.

The V gene is TRBV6-8, the J gene TRBJ2-7; TRBD1 might be the D (6 bases). The CDR3 covers 13 residues. Trimming took 5 bases from V and 4 from J, leaving 12 bases between them. CDR1 is MNHGY and CDR2 is SAAAGT in the germline V gene. The CDR3, as DNA: TGTGCCAGCAGTGCCGGGACACTTTACGAGCAGTACTTC. Translation gives CASSAGTLYEQYF.

The chain has TRBV7-3 and TRBJ2-2; 8 bases line up with TRBD1. The V and J ends lost 3 bases and 8 bases, in that order; junction bases with no gene match: 5. This CDR3 contains 14 residues. From germline, CDR1 is SGHTA and CDR2 FQGTGA. CDR3 in amino acids: CASSFQGAAGELFF. The CDR3 region has the DNA TGTGCCAGCAGCTTCCAGGGGGCGGCTGGGGAGCTGTTTTTT.

The J gene is TRBJ2-7, the V gene TRBV9; 8 positions agree with TRBD2. Germline V gene lookup returns CDR1 SGDLS and CDR2 YYNGEE. CDR3 length: 15 residues. Germline trimming cut 4 bases from V and 2 bases from J; bases unmatched to any gene: 8. The DNA of the CDR3 is TGTGCCAGCAGCTTATCAGCGGGAGTTCCCTACGAGCAGTACTTC. Its protein product is CASSLSAGVPYEQYF.